This T cell receptor beta chain was identified in a study of type 1 regulatory T cells (TCRdb year 2021). Regarding the study in general: An in vitro protocol by which a Tr1-enriched, alloantigen-specific CD4 T cell product named T-allo10 was generated was characterized in the study. T-allo10 was being evaluated clinically in patients with hematological malignancies who were receiving allogeneic hematopoietic stem cell transplantation.

With regard to this clonotype: Its antigen specificity is not known. Base qualities are missing; no much larger clone stands one base away.

Sequencing instrument: Illumina MiSeq. TCRdb trimmed the raw reads at Q25, called clones with MiXCR and kept productive beta chains. Merged by CDR3 protein, the rows form single entries marked with the most common genes and DNA. The sample table records over 55,000 distinct CDR3 sequences; roughly 60% of these occur just once. The ten largest clones take up 7.6% of the sample. For CDR1 and CDR2, the germline V gene (reference sequence) lists MNHNY and SVGAGI. Trimmed from V: 5 bases; trimmed from J: 4 bases; junction bases lacking a gene match: 10. The CDR3 holds 15 amino acids from the cysteine to the phenylalanine. The only DNA kept is the CDR3, 45 bases in frame from the first base. Specificity for host alloantigens, anergy, and the capacity for alloantigen-specific suppression were described as properties of donor-derived T-allo10 cells.

This sequence was found in a human donor in good health. Sequenced input: cultured T cells, either the whole culture or a sorted T cell fraction (not recorded which). Explained via the paper, the cell subset or site label denotes: Tr1-enriched cell product generated in vitro against host alloantigens. The rearranged segments are TRBV6-6 and TRBJ2-7; the central 8 bases match TRBD1. The nucleotide sequence reads TGTGCCAGCAGTAGCCTCCGGGACAGGAGTTACGAGCAGTACTTC. This sequence encodes CASSSLRDRSYEQYF.